This T cell receptor (beta chain) is from a study of CD8 T cells in Susac syndrome. Random hexamers served to reverse transcribe roughly 0.45 to 1 ug RNA. TCRdb analysed the immunoSEQ multiplex PCR reads with MiXCR anew, one entry per CDR3 protein. The profile shows approximately 200,000 distinct CDR3 sequences, 95% of them singletons. The CDR3 loop spans 14 amino acids. CDR1 and CDR2 from the germline V gene are KGHSH and LQKENI. Between the trimmed V and J ends, which lost 10 bases and 0 bases, there was a span of 13 bases. The sequenced material came from CD4+ T cells from PBMCs. The chain recombines TRBV18 with TRBJ1-3; D is possibly TRBD1 (6 bases). The origin of this receptor is a human donor with multiple sclerosis. The CDR3 loop is CATSGATSGNTIYF. The CDR3 DNA reads as TGTGCCACCTCGGGGGCGACCTCTGGAAACACCATATATTTT.